Sequencing of this TCR beta chain was carried out in a study of Graves' ophthalmopathy and Graves' hyperthyroidism. Trimming removed 5 bases from V and 0 bases from J, with 11 bases in between. The CDR3 is 15 amino acids. Germline CDR1 is KGHSH and CDR2 is LQKENI. RNA transcripts yielded amplified TCR beta CDR3 regions. The library came from an HTBI-primed first-round RT-PCR and a second-round multiplex PCR. TCRdb itself ran the multiplex PCR reads through MiXCR, one entry per CDR3 protein. The repertoire holds hundreds of thousands of distinct CDR3 sequences, with roughly 21% as singletons. This clonotype was detected ten times or more. The antigen remains undetermined. Broader study findings: For separating ophthalmopathy from stable hyperthyroidism, a 13-signature model gave approximately 90% sensitivity and 65% to 82% specificity.

The sequence derives from a woman aged 50 to 65 with Graves' ophthalmopathy. Sequencing input: peripheral blood. The rearrangement joins TRBV18 to TRBJ1-5; D unclear. The DNA of the CDR3 is TGTGCCAGCTCATCCCGACGGACTAGCAATCAGCCCCAGCATTTT. The encoded protein is CASSSRRTSNQPQHF.